There are a few counts of the clone carrying this T cell receptor beta chain. Its antigen is not known. This entry comes from a study of identical twins. Germline trimming cut 0 bases from V and 4 bases from J; bases unmatched to any gene: 6. CDR1 DFQATT and CDR2 SNEGSKA come from the germline V gene (reference sequence). The CDR3 extends over 15 amino acids. Template switching added a universal primer binding site, and final cDNA carried unique molecular identifiers. TCRdb fed the 5' RACE reads into MiXCR, producing one record per CDR3 protein. The sample yields under 1 million distinct CDR3 sequences, roughly an eighth seen once. Study-wide results and caveats: Fewer insertions were carried by abundant cord blood beta clonotypes, but none was seen in memory repertoires. The conclusions drew on cross-sectional statistical analysis instead of tracking the same donors. Researchers reported weaker excess twin sharing in beta out-of-frame sequences.

These data also formed part of another study, on yellow fever vaccine responses in identical twins.

The chain links TRBV20-1 to TRBJ2-1; 7 bases match TRBD2. The source material was PBMCs. The TCR comes from a woman aged 18-29 years in good health. DNA of the CDR3: TGCAGTGCTAGAGATTCGGCGGGGGTTTACAATGAGCAGTTCTTC. Its protein product is CSARDSAGVYNEQFF.